The clone carrying this T cell receptor beta chain was picked up many times. This sample was taken from a study of T-cell reconstitution after alpha-beta-depleted transplantation in children. Germline CDR1 and CDR2: SGHVS and FNYEAQ. This CDR3 comprises 17 residues. Trimming at V came to 5 bases and at J to 0 bases, leaving 8 bases not matched to a gene. Using unique molecular identifiers, the investigators prepared the TCRbeta library. TCRdb ran MiXCR on the PCR reads and lists one entry per CDR3 protein. The data hold approximately 88,000 distinct CDR3 sequences, with more than 9% observed a single time.

This specimen consisted of PBMCs from the stem cell graft donor, obtained from the stem cell graft. This clonotype was obtained from a human donor who donated a stem cell graft to a child with inherited bone marrow failure. The chain has TRBV7-6 and TRBJ1-3; TRBD1 aligns across 9 bases. Written as DNA, the CDR3 is TGTGCCAGCAGCCCGGGACAGGGAAGGGTCTCTGGAAACACCATATATTTT. Translating it yields CASSPGQGRVSGNTIYF.